Included here is one T cell receptor beta chain sequence, with context. Its antigen is unidentified. Assay used: immunoSEQ multiplex PCR; TCRdb lists only in-frame clones, some missing. The table shows nearly 50,000 clones, with roughly 80% occurring only once. This sample is part of a study of radiation and T cells in renal cell carcinoma. Across the whole study: Nephrectomy followed 15 Gy stereotactic body radiation by 4 weeks. Study results and limitations: From baseline, blood top tumor clonotypes peaked at 2 weeks post-radiation. Pretreatment tumor biopsies were lacking, so baseline clonotypes are unknown.

Germline trimming cut 0 bases from V and 5 bases from J; bases unmatched to any gene: 10. The CDR3 is 19 amino acids. The germline CDR1 and CDR2 sequences are SGHTA and FQGNSA. The sample's time point: baseline pretreatment blood. Stated treatment: 15 Gy SBRT to primary tumor, nephrectomy 4 weeks later. This TCR came from a woman in her seventies with renal cell carcinoma. The specimen comprised blood, sampled from a patient whose treatment included radiotherapy and nephrectomy. V gene TRBV7-2 combines with J gene TRBJ2-5; 15 bases fit TRBD2. The CDR3 protein is CASSLALPGLAGGSETQYF. The CDR3 DNA sequence: TGTGCCAGCAGCTTAGCCCTTCCGGGACTAGCGGGAGGATCTGAGACCCAGTACTTC.